Presented here are 18 T cell receptor beta chains from one specimen sequenced in a study of blood T cell repertoires in COVID-19. Assay used: immunoSEQ multiplex PCR; TCRdb lists only in-frame clones, some missing. This sample carries some 150,000 clones, over 75% of them seen once, and the ten largest clones take approximately 2.8%. The sample comprised peripheral blood. The receptors stem from a woman aged 60-70 years with active COVID-19.

The genes are TRBV11-2 and TRBJ2-7, with 9 bases matching TRBD1. The germline gives CDR1 SGHAT, CDR2 FQNNGV. The CDR3 is 15 residues long. V was pared by 1 base and J by 3 bases, with 4 bases of the junction left unmatched. This CDR3 reads CASSLGTGDFYEQYF. The CDR3 nucleotides are TGTGCCAGCAGCTTAGGGACAGGGGACTTCTACGAGCAGTACTTC.

The chain is built from TRBV5-1 and TRBJ1-2; tentative D call: TRBD1 (5 bases). V was clipped by 0 bases and J by 6 bases, with 6 bases between them. Per the germline V gene, CDR1 is SGHRS and CDR2 is YFSETQ. The CDR3 spans 12 residues. The CDR3 loop reads CASSLVGDGYTF. The CDR3 nucleotides are TGCGCCAGCAGCTTGGTAGGGGATGGCTACACCTTC.

The CDR3 DNA sequence: TGCGCCAGCAGCTTGGGCGGGACTAGCCAGTACGAGCAGTACTTC. It yields the protein CASSLGGTSQYEQYF. The chain uses TRBV5-1 and TRBJ2-7; TRBD2 matches at 9 bases. The CDR3 consists of 15 residues. Unmatched junction bases numbered 5, after V lost 0 bases and J lost 4 bases. Germline V lookup: CDR1 SGHRS, CDR2 YFSETQ.

The chain uses TRBV6-5 and TRBJ1-5; TRBD1 aligns across 10 bases. CDR3 size: 15 residues. J gave up 4 bases and V 6 bases, and 6 bases lay outside the gene matches. CDR1 and CDR2 (germline): MNHEY, SVGAGI. The CDR3 coding sequence is TGTGCCAGCAGGGGGGACAGGGGTGGAAATCAGCCCCAGCATTTT. It encodes CASRGDRGGNQPQHF.

This clone was seen once. V usage is TRBV7-9 and J usage is TRBJ1-2; D remains ambiguous. Per germline, CDR1 SEHNR and CDR2 FQNEAQ (reference sequence). This CDR3 comprises 14 residues. V was clipped by 5 bases and J by 11 bases, with 21 bases between them. The CDR3 nucleotides read TGTGCCAGCAGCCGGCCCGGGGATTCGAGTAGGTACACCTTC. This translates into CASSRPGDSSRYTF. Based on the CDR3 plus reference TRBV7-9 and TRBJ1-2, the full variable domain is DTGVSQNPRHKITKRGQNVTFRCDPISEHNRLYWYRQTLGQGPEFLTYFQNEAQLEKSRLLSDRFSAERPKGSFSTLEIQRTEQGDSAMYLCASSRPGDSSRYTFGSGTRLTVV.

The chain uses TRBV5-1 and TRBJ2-3; possibly TRBD2 for D (5 bases). CDR1 is SGHRS, CDR2 YFSETQ, per germline. Trimming stripped 0 bases from V and 0 bases from J, with 11 bases between. The CDR3 covers 16 residues. In DNA form, the CDR3 reads TGCGCCAGCAGCTTGGTACGCCGGACTAGCACAGATACGCAGTATTTT. It specifies CASSLVRRTSTDTQYF.

The V and J genes are TRBV15 and TRBJ2-4; TRBD1 matches at 7 bases. Looked up from germline, CDR1 is LNHNV and CDR2 is YYDKDF (reference sequence). The V segment lost 1 base and the J segment 0 bases; nucleotides outside the gene matches: 3. The CDR3 covers 16 residues. CDR3 bases: TGTGCCACCAGCAGAGTAGGGGGCTTAGCCAAAAACATTCAGTACTTC. Translated: CATSRVGGLAKNIQYF. Variable domain in full (rest from reference TRBV15 and TRBJ2-4): DAMVIQNPRYQVTQFGKPVTLSCSQTLNHNVMYWYQQKSSQAPKLLFHYYDKDFNNEADTPDNFQSRRPNTSFCFLDIRSPGLGDTAMYLCATSRVGGLAKNIQYFGAGTRLSVL.

This chain joins TRBV6-1 and TRBJ2-5; D is perhaps TRBD2 (6 bases). Germline CDR1 reads MNHNS; CDR2 reads SASEGT. The CDR3 runs to 15 residues. V gave up 1 base and J gave up 5 bases, with 14 bases separating them. CDR3 bases: TGTGCCAGCAGTGAAGATAGCGGTCCAGGCGAGACCCAGTACTTC. It encodes CASSEDSGPGETQYF.

The chain couples TRBV13 to TRBJ1-1; D is unclear. The CDR3 is 12 residues long. Deletions cut 5 bases from V and 0 bases from J, with 4 bases between. Germline CDR1 and CDR2: PRHDT and FYEKMQ (reference sequence). The DNA for the CDR3 is TGTGCCAGCAGCCACTTGAACACTGAAGCTTTCTTT. Residues: CASSHLNTEAFF.

This clone was recorded only once. The rearrangement uses TRBV6-5 and TRBJ1-6, with D possibly matching TRBD1 (5 bases). Germline CDR1 is MNHEY and CDR2 is SVGAGI. This CDR3 contains 15 residues. Deletions cut 2 bases from V and 1 base from J, with 6 bases between. CDR3 nucleotides: TGTGCCAGCAGTTACGGGGCTTCCTATAATTCACCCCTCCACTTT. Protein: CASSYGASYNSPLHF.

This chain links TRBV7-2 with TRBJ2-1, with 9 bases that match TRBD2. Germline assignment: CDR1 SGHTA and CDR2 FQGNSA. Germline trimming cut 4 bases from V and 0 bases from J; bases unmatched to any gene: 13. The CDR3 loop spans 19 amino acids. The CDR3 DNA is TGTGCCAGCAGCTCCCTGCTGGTAGCGGGAGCCCCCTCCTACAATGAGCAGTTCTTC. Translated, it gives CASSSLLVAGAPSYNEQFF.

This clone appeared a single time. The DNA for the CDR3 is TGTGCCAGCAGCTTAGCCCTAAAATGGACAGGGAATCAGCCCCAGCATTTT. Encoded protein: CASSLALKWTGNQPQHF. The gene calls are TRBV7-8 and TRBJ1-5; TRBD1 agrees at 8 bases. V lost 0 bases and J lost 4; bases outside the gene matches: 8. The CDR3 loop spans 17 amino acids. Germline loops: CDR1 SGHVS, CDR2 FQNEAQ. The whole variable domain, filled in from reference TRBV7-8 and TRBJ1-5, reads GAGVSQSPRYKVAKRGQDVALRCDPISGHVSLFWYQQALGQGPEFLTYFQNEAQLDKSGLPSDRFFAERPEGSVSTLKIQRTQQEDSAVYLCASSLALKWTGNQPQHFGDGTRLSIL.

The V call is TRBV6-5, the J call TRBJ1-6; D gene uncertain. The V gene's germline CDR1 is MNHEY and CDR2 SVGAGI. V gave up 1 base and J gave up 7 bases, with 11 bases separating them. The CDR3 loop spans 15 amino acids. The CDR3 loop is CASSYFPGVNSPLHF. The CDR3 coding sequence is TGTGCCAGCAGTTACTTTCCCGGGGTCAATTCACCCCTCCACTTT.

This chain links TRBV28 with TRBJ2-5; 7 bases map to TRBD2. This CDR3 is built from 14 residues. The V and J ends lost 6 bases and 5 bases, in that order; junction bases with no gene match: 9. Germline V gives CDR1 MDHEN, CDR2 SYDVKM. CDR3: CASSRGGSGETQYF. The CDR3 DNA follows: TGTGCCAGCAGCAGAGGCGGGAGTGGGGAGACCCAGTACTTC.

The rearrangement joins TRBV5-1 to TRBJ2-1; 7 nucleotides agree with TRBD2. Unmatched junction bases numbered 18, after V lost 0 bases and J lost 3 bases. This CDR3 is 20 amino acids long. Germline V lookup: CDR1 SGHRS, CDR2 YFSETQ. The DNA for the CDR3 is TGCGCCAGCAGCTTGGGGCTAATACCGACCCCGGGACTACACTACAATGAGCAGTTCTTC. Translation gives CASSLGLIPTPGLHYNEQFF. Drawing the rest from reference TRBV5-1 and TRBJ2-1, the complete variable domain is KAGVTQTPRYLIKTRGQQVTLSCSPISGHRSVSWYQQTPGQGLQFLFEYFSETQRNKGNFPGRFSGRQFSNSRSEMNVSTLELGDSALYLCASSLGLIPTPGLHYNEQFFGPGTRLTVL.

This clone showed up just once. The rearrangement links TRBV7-2 to TRBJ2-3; 11 positions agree with TRBD2. The germline V gene encodes CDR1 SGHTA and CDR2 FQGNSA. The CDR3 is 15 residues long. V dropped 4 bases and J dropped 4; count of bases not matched to a gene: 4. CDR3 loop: CASSSGTSGADTQYF. The CDR3 bases are TGTGCCAGCAGCTCGGGGACTAGCGGCGCAGATACGCAGTATTTT.

The J gene is TRBJ2-1, the V gene TRBV7-9; D remains ambiguous. The CDR3 extends over 12 amino acids. The germline gives CDR1 SEHNR, CDR2 FQNEAQ (reference sequence). V was shortened by 3 bases and J by 10 bases, with 10 bases between the two germline ends. This chain's CDR3 is CASSFLTREQFF. The CDR3 DNA reads TGTGCCAGCAGCTTTCTAACGCGGGAGCAGTTCTTC.

Worth noting for this clone: Relative to the germline gene, one junction end is altered; a read error may explain this. V gene TRBV2 combines with J gene TRBJ2-3; 7 bases are a match to TRBD1. CDR3 length equals 15 residues. Germline loops: CDR1 SNHLY, CDR2 FYNNEI. CDR3 region: CASSDTGTATDTLYF. The CDR3 DNA is TGTGCCAGCAGTGATACCGGGACAGCCACAGATACGCTGTATTTT.